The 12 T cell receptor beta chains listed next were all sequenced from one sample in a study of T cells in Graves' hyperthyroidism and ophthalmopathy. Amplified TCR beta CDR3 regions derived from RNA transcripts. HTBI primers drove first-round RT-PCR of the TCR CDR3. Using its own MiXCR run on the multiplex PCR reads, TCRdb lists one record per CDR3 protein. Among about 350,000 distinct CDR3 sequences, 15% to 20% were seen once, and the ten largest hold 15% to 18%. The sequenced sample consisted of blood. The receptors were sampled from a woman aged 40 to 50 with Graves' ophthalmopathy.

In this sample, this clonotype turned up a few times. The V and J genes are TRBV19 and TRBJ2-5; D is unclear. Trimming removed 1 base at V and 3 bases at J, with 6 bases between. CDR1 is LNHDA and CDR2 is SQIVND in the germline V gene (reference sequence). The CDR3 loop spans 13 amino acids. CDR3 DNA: TGTGCCAGTAGTATAGGACTCGAAGAGACCCAGTACTTC. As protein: CASSIGLEETQYF. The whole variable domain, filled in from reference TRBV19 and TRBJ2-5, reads DGGITQSPKYLFRKEGQNVTLSCEQNLNHDAMYWYRQDPGQGLRLIYYSQIVNDFQKGDIAEGYSVSREKKESFPLTVTSAQKNPTAFYLCASSIGLEETQYFGPGTRLLVL.

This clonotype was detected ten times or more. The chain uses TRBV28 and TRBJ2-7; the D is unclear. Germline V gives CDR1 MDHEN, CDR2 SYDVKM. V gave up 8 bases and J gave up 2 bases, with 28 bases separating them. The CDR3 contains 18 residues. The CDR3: CASAFLVHFTNVPYEQYF. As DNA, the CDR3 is TGTGCCAGCGCCTTCCTGGTGCATTTCACCAACGTACCCTACGAGCAGTACTTC.

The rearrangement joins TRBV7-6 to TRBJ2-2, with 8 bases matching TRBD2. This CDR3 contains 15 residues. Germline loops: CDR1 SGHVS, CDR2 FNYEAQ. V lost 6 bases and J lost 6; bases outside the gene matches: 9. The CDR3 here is CASRGEREFAGELFF. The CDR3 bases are TGTGCCAGCAGGGGGGAGCGGGAGTTCGCCGGGGAGCTGTTTTTT.

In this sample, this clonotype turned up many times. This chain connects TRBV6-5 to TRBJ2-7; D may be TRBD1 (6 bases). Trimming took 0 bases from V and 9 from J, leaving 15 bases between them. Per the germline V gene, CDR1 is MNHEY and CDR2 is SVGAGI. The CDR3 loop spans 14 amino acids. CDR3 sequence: CASSYSRGHLVQYF. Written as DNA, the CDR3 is TGTGCCAGCAGTTACTCGAGGGGACACCTCGTGCAGTACTTC.

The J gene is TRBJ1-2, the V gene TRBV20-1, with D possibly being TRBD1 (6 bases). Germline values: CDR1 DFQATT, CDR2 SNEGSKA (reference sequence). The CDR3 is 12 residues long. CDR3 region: CRASGTNYGYTF. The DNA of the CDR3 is TGCAGAGCATCAGGGACAAACTATGGCTACACCTTC.

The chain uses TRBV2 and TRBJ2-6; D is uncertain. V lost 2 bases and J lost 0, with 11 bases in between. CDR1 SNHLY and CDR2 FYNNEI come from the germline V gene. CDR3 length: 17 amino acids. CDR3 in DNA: TGTGCCAGCAGTGAATCTCTATTCAACTCTGGGGCCAACGTCCTGACTTTC. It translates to CASSESLFNSGANVLTF.

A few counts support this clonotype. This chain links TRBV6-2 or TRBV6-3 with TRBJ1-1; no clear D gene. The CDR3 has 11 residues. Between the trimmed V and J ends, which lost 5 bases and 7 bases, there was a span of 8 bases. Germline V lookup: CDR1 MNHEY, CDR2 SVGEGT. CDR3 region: CASSPKVEAFF. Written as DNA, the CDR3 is TGTGCCAGCAGTCCCAAGGTTGAAGCTTTCTTT.

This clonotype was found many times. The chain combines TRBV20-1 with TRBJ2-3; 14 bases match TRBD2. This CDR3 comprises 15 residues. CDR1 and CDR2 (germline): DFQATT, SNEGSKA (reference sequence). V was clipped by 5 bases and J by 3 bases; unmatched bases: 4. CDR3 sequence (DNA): TGCAGTGCTGGGGGACTAGCGGGAGATACAGATACGCAGTATTTT. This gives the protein CSAGGLAGDTDTQYF.

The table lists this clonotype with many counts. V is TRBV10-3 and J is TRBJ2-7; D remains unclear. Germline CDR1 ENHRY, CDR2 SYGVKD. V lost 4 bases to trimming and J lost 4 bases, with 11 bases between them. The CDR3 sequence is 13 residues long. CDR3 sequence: CAISARLGYEQYF. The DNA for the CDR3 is TGTGCCATCAGTGCCAGGCTCGGGTACGAGCAGTACTTC.

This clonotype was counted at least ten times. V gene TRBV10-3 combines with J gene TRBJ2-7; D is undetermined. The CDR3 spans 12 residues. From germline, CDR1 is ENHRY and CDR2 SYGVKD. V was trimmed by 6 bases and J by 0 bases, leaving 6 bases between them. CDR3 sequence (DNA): TGTGCCATCAGGGGAAGCTCCTACGAGCAGTACTTC. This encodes CAIRGSSYEQYF.

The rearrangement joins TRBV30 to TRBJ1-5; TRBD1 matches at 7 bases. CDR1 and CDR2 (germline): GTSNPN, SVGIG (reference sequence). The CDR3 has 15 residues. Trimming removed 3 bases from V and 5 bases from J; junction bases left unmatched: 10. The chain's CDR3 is CAWRPEDRPHQPQHF. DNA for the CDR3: TGTGCCTGGAGACCAGAGGACAGGCCCCATCAGCCCCAGCATTTT.

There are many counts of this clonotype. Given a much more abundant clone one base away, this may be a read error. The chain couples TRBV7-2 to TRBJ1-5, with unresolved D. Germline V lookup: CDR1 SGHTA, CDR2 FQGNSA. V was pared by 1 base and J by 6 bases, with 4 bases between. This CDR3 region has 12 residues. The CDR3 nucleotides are TGTACCAGCAGCTTAGGACTTCAGCCCCAGCATTTT. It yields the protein CTSSLGLQPQHF.